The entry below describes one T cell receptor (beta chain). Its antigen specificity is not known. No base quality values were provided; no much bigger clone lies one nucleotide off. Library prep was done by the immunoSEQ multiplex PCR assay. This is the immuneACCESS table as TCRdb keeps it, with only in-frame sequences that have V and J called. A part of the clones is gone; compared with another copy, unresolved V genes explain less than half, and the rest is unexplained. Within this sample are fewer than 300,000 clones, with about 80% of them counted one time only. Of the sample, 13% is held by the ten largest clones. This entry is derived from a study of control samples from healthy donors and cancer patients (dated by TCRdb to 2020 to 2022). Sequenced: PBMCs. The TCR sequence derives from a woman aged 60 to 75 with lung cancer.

The nucleotide sequence reads as follows: TGCAGCGTTGAAGATACGGGCACTGAAGCTTTCTTT. This yields the protein CSVEDTGTEAFF. The receptor chain draws on TRBV29-1 and TRBJ1-1; there is no confident call for the D gene. From cysteine to phenylalanine, the CDR3 is 12 amino acids long. Of all the DNA, just the CDR3 is kept, 36 bases in frame from base 1. The germline V gene encodes CDR1 SQVTM and CDR2 ANQGSEA. Trimming removed 0 bases from V and 4 bases from J, leaving 6 bases between the germline ends.